The 24 T cell receptor beta chains below come from one sample, sequenced in a study of beta chain features in type 1 diabetes. The entirety of the isolated RNA underwent reverse transcription, so expressed TCRB transcripts were sequenced. Here immunoSEQ multiplex PCR was the method, and the copy in TCRdb shows in-frame clones only, minus some. The table lists under 900,000 clones, around a sixth of them singletons. The sequencing input was naive CD4+ T cells from blood. The receptors stem from a woman aged 18-35 years in good health.

This clone was counted between two and nine times. V is TRBV10-3 and J is TRBJ2-3, with D perhaps matching TRBD2 (6 bases). Germline V gene sequence: CDR1 ENHRY, CDR2 SYGVKD. CDR3 length: 16 residues. V lost 3 bases to trimming and J lost 3 bases, with 16 bases between them. CDR3 region: CAISEPETGGTDTQYF. The CDR3 DNA follows: TGTGCCATCAGTGAACCCGAAACCGGAGGGACAGATACGCAGTATTTT.

The rearrangement joins TRBV28 to TRBJ1-1; tentatively, D is TRBD1 (6 bases). V lost 1 base and J lost 6, with 15 bases in between. There are 15 residues in the CDR3. Per germline, CDR1 MDHEN and CDR2 SYDVKM. The CDR3 is CASSLYRFRGSEAFF. CDR3 DNA sequence: TGTGCCAGCAGTTTATACCGTTTCAGGGGCTCTGAAGCTTTCTTT.

The rearrangement uses TRBV9 and TRBJ2-1, with 7 bases matching TRBD2. Germline V gene sequence: CDR1 SGDLS, CDR2 YYNGEE. J gave up 1 base and V 4 bases, and 11 bases lay outside the gene matches. The CDR3 spans 17 residues. The CDR3 nucleotides are TGTGCCAGCAGCATTGGTCGGCTAGCGGTGTCCTACAATGAGCAGTTCTTC. This encodes CASSIGRLAVSYNEQFF. Together with reference TRBV9 and TRBJ2-1, the CDR3 gives the full variable domain: DSGVTQTPKHLITATGQRVTLRCSPRSGDLSVYWYQQSLDQGLQFLIQYYNGEERAKGNILERFSAQQFPDLHSELNLSSLELGDSALYFCASSIGRLAVSYNEQFFGPGTRLTVL.

The V call is TRBV6-5, the J call TRBJ2-7; unclear D gene. Looked up from germline, CDR1 is MNHEY and CDR2 is SVGAGI. V was pared by 0 bases and J by 3 bases, with 9 bases between. This CDR3 has 14 amino acids. The CDR3: CASSYSDSLYEQYF. In nucleotides, the CDR3 is TGTGCCAGCAGTTACTCTGACTCCCTCTACGAGCAGTACTTC.

The sample holds a few counts of this clone. The V and J genes are TRBV25-1 and TRBJ2-7; 11 bases align to TRBD1. Germline V gene lookup returns CDR1 MGHDK and CDR2 SYGVNS. The trim removed 1 base at V and 3 bases at J, leaving 5 bases unmatched. The CDR3 consists of 16 residues. The CDR3 here is CASSEFGQGALYEQYF. Here the CDR3 DNA reads TGTGCCAGCAGTGAATTCGGACAGGGGGCCCTCTACGAGCAGTACTTC.

In this sample, this clone turned up a few times. This chain links TRBV7-3 with TRBJ2-7, with 8 bases aligning to TRBD1. The CDR3 is made up of 15 amino acids. J lost 2 bases, V lost 2 bases, and 5 bases had no gene match. CDR1 and CDR2 from the germline V gene are SGHTA and FQGTGA. The CDR3 sequence: CASSLAGQATYEQYF. The DNA for the CDR3 is TGTGCCAGCAGCTTAGCGGGACAGGCGACCTACGAGCAGTACTTC.

This clone was seen more than once but under ten times. V gene TRBV18 combines with J gene TRBJ2-1, with 9 bases lining up with TRBD1. V trimming: 4 bases; J trimming: 8 bases; junction bases outside the gene matches: 12. Germline CDR1 reads KGHSH; CDR2 reads LQKENI. CDR3 length: 16 residues. CDR3 protein: CASSLNTGGSPDEQFF. For the CDR3, the DNA is TGTGCCAGCTCACTGAATACAGGGGGCAGTCCCGATGAGCAGTTCTTC.

This clone was found a few times. This chain joins TRBV10-3 and TRBJ2-5; the match to TRBD1 covers 8 bases. J lost 5 bases, V lost 4 bases, and 3 bases had no gene match. Germline CDR1 reads ENHRY; CDR2 reads SYGVKD. This CDR3 spans 13 amino acids. The CDR3 here is CAISAQGDETQYF. The CDR3 DNA sequence: TGTGCCATCAGTGCACAGGGGGACGAGACCCAGTACTTC.

CDR3 residues: CASSQIGGGEGSYEQYF. CDR3 nucleotides: TGTGCCAGCAGCCAAATAGGCGGGGGCGAGGGGAGCTACGAGCAGTACTTC. The J gene is TRBJ2-7, the V gene TRBV28, with D possibly being TRBD2 (7 bases). The V gene's germline CDR1 is MDHEN and CDR2 SYDVKM. The CDR3 sequence is 17 residues long. The V end lost 6 bases, the J end lost 3 bases, and 24 bases lay between the germline ends.

This clone was detected only a few times. The rearrangement uses TRBV4-1 and TRBJ2-4, with D possibly being TRBD2 (6 bases). Looked up from germline, CDR1 is MGHRA and CDR2 is YSYEKL. This CDR3 region has 17 residues. Trimming cost V 1 base and J 0 bases, with 13 bases left between them. The CDR3 coding sequence is TGCGCCAGCAGCCAAGTGGGAGGTGGCCTAGCCAAAAACATTCAGTACTTC. Translated: CASSQVGGGLAKNIQYF.

This clone was detected a few times. The chain recombines TRBV4-1 with TRBJ2-2, with D possibly matching TRBD2 (6 bases). V shed 5 bases and J shed 0 bases, with 13 bases lying between them. Looked up from germline, CDR1 is MGHRA and CDR2 is YSYEKL. The CDR3 is 16 residues long. CDR3 sequence reads: CASSGTGTANTGELFF. Written as DNA, the CDR3 is TGCGCCAGCAGCGGGACTGGGACGGCGAACACCGGGGAGCTGTTTTTT.

The rearrangement joins TRBV4-2 to TRBJ1-2; D is ambiguous. Between the trimmed V and J ends, which lost 0 bases and 4 bases, there was a span of 9 bases. This CDR3 has 14 amino acids. Germline V gene lookup returns CDR1 LGHNA and CDR2 YNFKEQ. The CDR3 here is CASSQEWVPYGYTF. Here the CDR3 DNA reads TGTGCCAGCAGCCAAGAATGGGTTCCCTATGGCTACACCTTC.

This chain connects TRBV7-9 to TRBJ1-1, with D unclear. The CDR3 has 13 amino acids. Trimming cost V 0 bases and J 2 bases, with 4 bases left between them. Germline CDR1 is SEHNR and CDR2 is FQNEAQ (reference sequence). CDR3 loop: CASSLAINTEAFF. In DNA, the CDR3 is TGTGCCAGCAGCTTAGCAATTAACACTGAAGCTTTCTTT.

The CDR3 coding sequence is TGTGCCAGCAGTTCCCAAACAGGGGAATACTATGGCTACACCTTC. Translating it yields CASSSQTGEYYGYTF. The chain combines TRBV28 with TRBJ1-2, with 7 bases lining up with TRBD1. The CDR3 covers 15 residues. V gave up 4 bases and J gave up 3 bases; unmatched junction bases: 8. Germline lookup yields CDR1 MDHEN and CDR2 SYDVKM.

The gene calls are TRBV5-4 and TRBJ2-3; D is unclear. This CDR3 contains 15 residues. Germline V gives CDR1 SGHNT, CDR2 YYREEE (reference sequence). V gave up 2 bases and J gave up 2 bases, with 12 bases separating them. CDR3 amino acids: CASSLTPTSTDTQYF. The CDR3 coding sequence is TGTGCCAGCAGCTTAACACCTACCTCCACAGATACGCAGTATTTT. Together with reference TRBV5-4 and TRBJ2-3, the CDR3 gives the full variable domain: ETGVTQSPTHLIKTRGQQVTLRCSSQSGHNTVSWYQQALGQGPQFIFQYYREEENGRGNFPPRFSGLQFPNYSSELNVNALELDDSALYLCASSLTPTSTDTQYFGPGTRLTVL.

V is TRBV5-4 and J is TRBJ2-1, with TRBD2 matching over 8 bases. Trimming removed 1 base from V and 4 bases from J; junction bases left unmatched: 10. Germline lookup yields CDR1 SGHNT and CDR2 YYREEE (reference sequence). The CDR3 extends over 17 amino acids. The CDR3 DNA sequence: TGTGCCAGCAGCTTGTTCCCGGGAGGGGGGGGTTACAATGAGCAGTTCTTC. Residues: CASSLFPGGGGYNEQFF.

This rearrangement joins TRBV7-9 to TRBJ1-2; no clear D. This CDR3 is built from 13 residues. CDR1 is SEHNR, CDR2 FQNEAQ, per germline (reference sequence). V was cut by 5 bases and J by 6 bases, with 13 bases left in between. The CDR3 sequence is CASSRSSGNGYTF. Written as DNA, the CDR3 is TGTGCCAGCAGCCGTAGTAGCGGAAATGGCTACACCTTC.

In this sample, this clone turned up a few times. Germline is not matched at one junction end, which may reflect a read error. The chain is built from TRBV28 and TRBJ1-3, with D hard to call. Germline V gene sequence: CDR1 MDHEN, CDR2 SYDVKM. The CDR3 consists of 12 residues. The CDR3 loop reads CAGRTSGNTIYF. As DNA, the CDR3 is TGTGCCGGCAGAACCTCTGGAAACACCATATATTTT.

This clone came up a few times. The chain has TRBV7-9 and TRBJ2-7, with TRBD2 identical over 10 bases. The CDR3 sequence is 17 residues long. Germline CDR1 is SEHNR and CDR2 is FQNEAQ (reference sequence). V lost 5 bases, J lost 3 bases, and 13 bases stayed unmatched. CDR3 nucleotides: TGTGCCAGCAGCACGGGACTAGCGCCAGTCCACCTCTACGAGCAGTACTTC. Translating it yields CASSTGLAPVHLYEQYF.

This chain connects TRBV29-1 to TRBJ2-7; D may be TRBD1 or TRBD2 (5 bases each). The CDR3 loop spans 12 amino acids. V lost 7 bases, J lost 4 bases, and 14 bases lay in between. Per germline, CDR1 SQVTM and CDR2 ANQGSEA. The CDR3 protein is CSAGDGLYEQYF. The CDR3, as DNA: TGCAGCGCCGGGGACGGACTTTACGAGCAGTACTTC.

The chain links TRBV28 to TRBJ2-7, with 12 bases that match TRBD2. Germline CDR1 is MDHEN and CDR2 is SYDVKM. V trimming: 2 bases; J trimming: 2 bases; junction bases outside the gene matches: 13. The CDR3 is made up of 19 amino acids. CDR3 protein: CASSLSRGRLAGETYEQYF. CDR3 bases: TGTGCCAGCAGTTTAAGTCGCGGACGACTAGCGGGAGAGACCTACGAGCAGTACTTC. Filled out from reference TRBV28 and TRBJ2-7, the complete variable domain reads DVKVTQSSRYLVKRTGEKVFLECVQDMDHENMFWYRQDPGLGLRLIYFSYDVKMKEKGDIPEGYSVSREKKERFSLILESASTNQTSMYLCASSLSRGRLAGETYEQYFGPGTRLTVT.

In this sample, this clone turned up a few times. The rearrangement uses TRBV7-9 and TRBJ2-1; 9 nucleotides align to TRBD2. V was clipped by 5 bases and J by 6 bases; unmatched bases: 11. This CDR3 is 16 amino acids long. CDR1 is SEHNR, CDR2 FQNEAQ, per germline (reference sequence). CDR3 nucleotide sequence: TGTGCCAGCAGCCCCCGGAGAGCGGGAGGCACCAATGAGCAGTTCTTC. Residues: CASSPRRAGGTNEQFF.

Only a few counts were recorded for this clone. The CDR3 loop reads CASRDSLAATYEQYF. DNA for the CDR3: TGTGCCAGCAGGGACTCACTAGCGGCCACCTACGAGCAGTACTTC. The rearrangement joins TRBV6-6 to TRBJ2-7, with 8 bases fitting TRBD2. Germline CDR1 MNHNY, CDR2 SVGAGI (reference sequence). The CDR3 has 15 residues. The V gene end was trimmed by 6 bases and the J gene end by 2 bases; junction bases not matched to a gene: 9.

This clone appeared a few times. The chain employs TRBV11-1 and TRBJ2-1; 10 nucleotides line up with TRBD2. Trimming took 3 bases from V and 9 from J; bases not matched to a gene: 11. From germline, CDR1 is SGHAT and CDR2 FQDESV (reference sequence). The CDR3 extends over 16 amino acids. The CDR3 reads CASSFRSLAGEGEQFF. The CDR3 nucleotides are TGTGCCAGCAGCTTTAGGTCGCTAGCGGGAGAGGGTGAGCAGTTCTTC.